These 9 T cell receptor beta chains originate from one sample sequenced in a study of cytomegalovirus exposure and HLA in healthy donors. Amplification used 60 Vbeta primers and 13 Jbeta primers. Repertoires were generated with immunoSEQ multiplex PCR, while TCRdb's copy carries only in-frame clones and drops some. The sample shows some 180,000 clones, around 75% of them seen only once. Sequenced input: PBMCs. Receptors were obtained from a female donor in good health and CMV-seronegative.

The rearrangement links TRBV30 to TRBJ1-1; D may be TRBD1 (5 bases). The CDR3 consists of 13 residues. The V end was cut by 3 bases, the J end by 1 base, with 9 bases between. The germline gives CDR1 GTSNPN, CDR2 SVGIG (reference sequence). CDR3 nucleotides: TGTGCCTGGAGGAGCGGGGGGAACACTGAAGCTTTCTTT. This codes for CAWRSGGNTEAFF. Combining the CDR3 with reference TRBV30 and TRBJ1-1 gives the whole variable domain SQTIHQWPATLVQPVGSPLSLECTVEGTSNPNLYWYRQAAGRGLQLLFYSVGIGQISSEVPQNLSASRPQDRQFILSSKKLLLSDSGFYLCAWRSGGNTEAFFGQGTRLTVV.

The chain uses TRBV30 and TRBJ1-3, with a possible D match to TRBD1 (6 bases). The germline gives CDR1 GTSNPN, CDR2 SVGIG (reference sequence). The CDR3 is 14 residues long. Between the trimmed V and J ends, which lost 1 base and 2 bases, there was a span of 9 bases. The CDR3 spells CAWSAGTPGNTIYF. The CDR3 DNA reads as TGTGCCTGGAGTGCCGGGACACCTGGAAACACCATATATTTT.

This chain joins TRBV20-1 and TRBJ1-1; 11 bases fit TRBD1. The CDR3 runs 11 residues. Germline V gives CDR1 DFQATT, CDR2 SNEGSKA (reference sequence). Unmatched junction bases numbered 1, after V lost 3 bases and J lost 10 bases. The CDR3 spells CSARGTGGAFF. The CDR3 DNA is TGCAGTGCTAGGGGGACAGGGGGAGCTTTCTTT.

The chain uses TRBV6-1 and TRBJ2-2; TRBD2 matches at 9 bases. V lost 1 base, J lost 6 bases, and 9 bases stayed unmatched. Germline V gives CDR1 MNHNS, CDR2 SASEGT. The CDR3 loop spans 17 amino acids. Written as DNA, the CDR3 is TGTGCCAGCAGTGAAGGGTTTCGCGGGAGGGTGGCCGGGGAGCTGTTTTTT. Protein: CASSEGFRGRVAGELFF.

This clone occurred once. This rearrangement joins TRBV7-9 to TRBJ2-1, with 7 bases aligning to TRBD2. The germline V gene has CDR1 SEHNR and CDR2 FQNEAQ (reference sequence). The CDR3 consists of 17 residues. V trimming: 5 bases; J trimming: 0 bases; junction bases outside the gene matches: 10. This CDR3 is CASSEVRLAASYNEQFF. CDR3 in DNA: TGTGCCAGCAGCGAGGTAAGGCTAGCGGCCTCCTACAATGAGCAGTTCTTC.

CDR3 sequence (DNA): TGTGCCAGCAGCGCCACAGGGGGCACTAATGAAAAACTGTTTTTT. Its protein is CASSATGGTNEKLFF. V is TRBV9 and J is TRBJ1-4; 9 bases line up with TRBD1. Germline assignment: CDR1 SGDLS and CDR2 YYNGEE. The CDR3 contains 15 residues. With V trimmed by 3 bases and J by 2 bases, 2 bases remained unmatched.

J is TRBJ2-1 and V is TRBV27; tentative D call: TRBD2 (7 bases). V was pared by 5 bases and J by 1 base, with 18 bases between. The CDR3 has 17 residues. From germline, CDR1 is MNHEY and CDR2 SMNVEV (reference sequence). The CDR3 loop is CASSPILGGPSYNEQFF. Written as DNA, the CDR3 is TGTGCCAGCAGTCCTATCCTGGGGGGGCCTTCCTACAATGAGCAGTTCTTC.

This clone was found once. The chain uses TRBV6-1 and TRBJ2-7; 8 nucleotides match TRBD1. Germline V gives CDR1 MNHNS, CDR2 SASEGT. With 0 bases clipped from V and 4 bases from J, the junction kept 14 bases outside the gene matches. The CDR3 contains 18 residues. Here the CDR3 reads CASSEAPGGRQIIYEQYF. DNA for the CDR3: TGTGCCAGCAGTGAAGCGCCAGGGGGCCGACAAATAATTTACGAGCAGTACTTC.

In its sample, this clone was seen a few times. The V gene is TRBV19, the J gene TRBJ2-7; 14 bases agree with TRBD2. Trimming at V came to 8 bases and at J to 3 bases, leaving 0 bases not matched to a gene. The CDR3 is made up of 13 amino acids. The germline V gene encodes CDR1 LNHDA and CDR2 SQIVND (reference sequence). The CDR3 loop is CASGTSGGYEQYF. The CDR3, as DNA: TGTGCCAGTGGGACTAGCGGGGGCTACGAGCAGTACTTC.